This TCR beta chain is drawn from a study of blood T cell repertoires in COVID-19 (TCRdb year 2020). About the study as a whole: Collaborator samples came from the United States, Italy and Spain and covered acute and convalescent phases of COVID-19. Sample metadata almost always included a de-identified subject ID, COVID-19 status, age in years and sex. Samples were obtained from the ongoing ImmuneRACE study (first 160 participants) and from 1,254 subjects provided by 6 global collaborators. The dataset comprised deeply sampled blood TCRbeta repertoires from subjects exposed to, actively infected with, or recovered from COVID-19. The repertoires were released in a freely available public database meant as a resource for research on the immune response to SARS-CoV-2. The material from the prospective study consisted of cDNA or gDNA derived from T cells, B-cell-depleted T cells, or PBMCs. HLA class I and class II types, where available, came from metadata supplied by the sample provider rather than from assay-based typing.

TCRbeta CDR3 regions were amplified from genomic DNA by means of the immunoSEQ Assay, a bias-controlled multiplex PCR. Turning to the authors' computational methods: Nucleated cell counts per sample were estimated from amplification of reference gene primers within the assay. To quantify the absolute abundance of each unique TCRbeta CDR3 rearrangement, sequence reads were collapsed and filtered. For each sample, productive Simpson clonality was calculated as the square root of Simpson's diversity index across productive rearrangements. Entries here come from immuneACCESS through TCRdb and include only in-frame sequences with V and J called. Some clones fail to appear in such tables; in the studies checked, an unresolved V gene covers under half of the shortfall, and the cause of the remainder is unknown. The DNA gave D and trimming, while V, J and clone size come from that table. The sample includes approximately 260,000 clones, with under 90% observed a single time. The ten largest clones add up to under 2.5% of the sample.

Worth noting for this clone: Its antigen is unknown. Per-base quality was not reported, and no clone a single base away is much larger than it.

What the authors observed across the whole study: How much clinical and demographic metadata was included differed by source and by participant, and the metadata was provided uncurated.

In the prospective study, participants were roughly 18 to 100 years old, resided in about two dozen geographic areas of the United States, and were enrolled through a virtual design. In the prospective study, cohorts were assigned on the basis of participant-reported clinical history obtained from a screening survey and a study questionnaire. Recovered participants in ImmuneRACE Cohort 3 were defined as having two consecutive negative NP/OP PCR tests, clearance from a healthcare professional, or resolution of symptoms. Mobile phlebotomists in the prospective study collected whole blood, serum and a nasopharyngeal or oropharyngeal swab from every participant. Participants in the prospective study had the option to provide additional blood draws and questionnaires over a roughly two-month period. Before DNA extraction, prospective study blood samples were shipped either frozen or at room temperature.

V was cut back by 4 bases and J by 5 bases, leaving a gap of 16 bases between them. The CDR3 runs 16 residues from the cysteine to the phenylalanine. Here the CDR3 DNA is all that survives: 48 bases in frame from base 1. From a lookup of the germline V gene (reference sequence), CDR1 and CDR2 are SGHKS and YYEKEE. The chain links TRBV5-5 with TRBJ1-6; no D gene is confidently identified. The origin of this receptor is a woman aged 60-75 years who had recovered from COVID-19. Material: PBMCs or T cells enriched from blood (not recorded which). The DNA sequence follows: TGTGCCAGCAGCCGTACACCGAATCGAAATAATTCACCCCTCCACTTT. It specifies CASSRTPNRNNSPLHF. Here the CDR3 is joined to the reference TRBV5-5 and TRBJ1-6 genes, and the full variable domain is: DAGVTQSPTHLIKTRGQQVTLRCSPISGHKSVSWYQQVLGQGPQFIFQYYEKEERGRGNFPDRFSARQFPNYSSELNVNALLLGDSALYLCASSRTPNRNNSPLHFGNGTRLTVT.